Described below is a single TCR beta chain sequence and its context. Its target is not known. V was pared by 4 bases and J by 5 bases, with 17 bases between. Per germline, CDR1 SQVTM and CDR2 ANQGSEA. The CDR3 loop spans 14 amino acids. This sample stems from a study of T cells in Graves' hyperthyroidism and ophthalmopathy. Fresh peripheral blood, around 9.3 ml, was the source of the PBMCs. Study outcomes and limitations: Model-based prediction identified ophthalmopathy a median approximately 6 months prior to its onset. Stable hyperthyroidism was told apart from ophthalmopathy by a model built on 13 V-J features. Peripheral blood also featured most of the thyroid clonotypes expanded above 0.001.

TCR beta CDR3 region amplification was performed from RNA transcripts. The study used the HTBI primer set for a first-round RT-PCR of the TCR CDR3. A single record per CDR3 protein comes from TCRdb applying MiXCR to the multiplex PCR reads. The sample includes approximately 600,000 distinct CDR3 sequences, roughly 20% seen only once; the top ten take roughly a third. The source of this sequence is a man aged 25-45 years with Graves' ophthalmopathy. The V gene is TRBV29-1, the J gene TRBJ2-5; TRBD2 might be the D (6 bases). The sequencing sample was made of blood. This CDR3 reads CSVVDGRGWETQYF. Here the CDR3 DNA reads TGCAGCGTTGTAGACGGGAGAGGTTGGGAGACCCAGTACTTC. The full variable domain, completed using reference TRBV29-1 and TRBJ2-5, is SAVISQKPSRDICQRGTSLTIQCQVDSQVTMMFWYRQQPGQSLTLIATANQGSEATYESGFVIDKFPISRPNLTFSTLTVSNMSPEDSSIYLCSVVDGRGWETQYFGPGTRLLVL.